A selection of T cell receptor beta chains follows, all from one sample in a study of OX40 agonist ivuxolimab in advanced cancers. TCRdb's copy holds only in-frame clones and misses some; the assay was immunoSEQ multiplex PCR. The table lists roughly 19,000 clones, less than 85% of them singletons. Sequencing used CD4+ or CD8+ T cells sorted from blood, obtained in a trial of the OX40 agonist ivuxolimab. These receptors came from an adult with an advanced solid tumor such as melanoma, head and neck, liver or kidney cancer. Both conserved end residues are part of each CDR3. D genes are given only for firm matches. Rows may omit the clone size; those that give it use once, few, many or a size class.

J	size	D	V	CDR3	DNA
TRBJ1-1	NA	NA	TRBV10-2	CASSGGLNTEAFF	TGCGCCAGCAGTGGGGGGCTGAACACTGAAGCTTTCTTT
TRBJ1-2	NA	NA	TRBV27	CARTAVLWGYTF	TGTGCCAGGACCGCCGTTCTCTGGGGCTACACCTTC
TRBJ1-1	NA	NA	TRBV6-5	CASSNGRIEAFF	TGTGCCAGCAGTAACGGTAGAATTGAAGCTTTCTTT
TRBJ1-5	few	NA	TRBV15	CATSRGDASNQPQHF	TGTGCCACCAGCAGAGGGGATGCTAGCAATCAGCCCCAGCATTTT
TRBJ1-3	NA	TRBD1	TRBV7-9	CASSLGGQYSGNTIYF	TGTGCCAGCAGCTTAGGGGGACAGTACTCTGGAAACACCATATATTTT
TRBJ2-1	NA	TRBD1	TRBV7-8	CASSAQQGIEQFF	TGTGCCAGCAGCGCCCAACAGGGGATTGAGCAGTTCTTC
TRBJ1-1	NA	NA	TRBV6-6	CASKWTWGDTEAFF	TGTGCCAGCAAATGGACCTGGGGGGACACTGAAGCTTTCTTT
TRBJ1-5	NA	NA	TRBV12-5	CASGLRISAYSNQPQHF	TGTGCTAGTGGTTTGCGGATATCAGCTTATAGCAATCAGCCCCAGCATTTT
TRBJ1-3	NA	TRBD1	TRBV4-1	CASSQRGRSGNTIYF	TGCGCCAGCAGCCAGAGGGGGCGCTCTGGAAACACCATATATTTT
TRBJ2-7	NA	NA	TRBV6-6	CASGYEQYF	TGTGCCAGCGGGTACGAGCAGTACTTC
TRBJ1-1	NA	TRBD1	TRBV6-5	CASSFTGGGEAFF	TGTGCCAGCAGTTTTACAGGGGGCGGTGAAGCTTTCTTT
TRBJ2-7	NA	NA	TRBV5-4	CASSLDAGEQYF	TGTGCCAGCAGCTTGGATGCAGGAGAGCAGTACTTC
TRBJ1-1	few	NA	TRBV4-2	CASSIGGTEAFF	TGTGCCAGCAGTATAGGGGGGACTGAAGCTTTCTTT
TRBJ2-7	once	NA	TRBV27	CASSIRQTYEQYF	TGTGCCAGCAGTATCCGACAGACTTACGAGCAGTACTTC
TRBJ1-2	once	NA	TRBV7-6	CASSLGDDYGYTF	TGTGCCAGCAGCTTAGGGGATGACTATGGCTACACCTTC
TRBJ2-7	NA	NA	TRBV9	CASSAQGGAYEQYF	TGTGCCAGCAGCGCGCAGGGGGGCGCCTACGAGCAGTACTTC
TRBJ1-4	NA	NA	TRBV11-2	CASSLESLATNEKLFF	TGTGCCAGCAGCTTAGAAAGCCTGGCAACTAATGAAAAACTGTTTTTT
TRBJ2-2	NA	NA	TRBV2	CASFADRNTGELFF	TGTGCCAGCTTCGCCGACCGAAACACCGGGGAGCTGTTTTTT
TRBJ2-4	NA	NA	TRBV4-3	CASSQALGENIQYF	TGCGCCAGCAGCCAAGCATTAGGGGAAAACATTCAGTACTTC
TRBJ2-1	NA	NA	TRBV7-9	CASSQVGDNEQFF	TGTGCCAGCAGCCAGGTGGGGGACAATGAGCAGTTCTTC
TRBJ2-5	NA	NA	TRBV27	CASSPGSPVTQYF	TGTGCCAGCAGTCCCGGAAGCCCAGTGACCCAGTACTTC
TRBJ2-7	once	NA	TRBV5-8	CASSLAAGFYEQYF	TGTGCCAGCAGCTTGGCGGCAGGCTTCTACGAGCAGTACTTC
TRBJ2-3	NA	NA	TRBV5-8	CASSFLVEADTQYF	TGTGCCAGCAGCTTTTTAGTAGAGGCAGATACGCAGTATTTT
TRBJ2-7	NA	TRBD1	TRBV7-9	CASSSYQGAWVEQYF	TGTGCCAGCAGCTCCTACCAGGGGGCTTGGGTCGAGCAGTACTTC
TRBJ2-3	NA	NA	TRBV30	CAWTPRGDTQYF	TGTGCCTGGACCCCCCGGGGGGATACGCAGTATTTT
TRBJ2-3	NA	NA	TRBV5-4	CASSSLDDTQYF	TGTGCCAGCAGCTCCCTAGACGATACGCAGTATTTT
TRBJ2-1	few	NA	TRBV29-1	CSVEGSGAVNEQFF	TGCAGCGTTGAGGGAAGTGGGGCGGTCAATGAGCAGTTCTTC
TRBJ1-1	NA	TRBD1	TRBV19	CASSIFQGAPEAFF	TGTGCCAGTAGTATATTTCAGGGGGCACCTGAAGCTTTCTTT
TRBJ1-2	NA	NA	TRBV7-9	CASSLRPVEPDGYTF	TGTGCCAGCAGCTTACGGCCCGTGGAACCTGATGGCTACACCTTC
TRBJ1-2	NA	NA	TRBV5-4	CAGGDHYGYTF	TGTGCCGGGGGAGACCACTATGGCTACACCTTC
TRBJ2-7	NA	NA	TRBV4-1	CASSLSRAGSYEQYF	TGCGCCAGCAGCCTGTCTAGGGCGGGCTCCTACGAGCAGTACTTC
TRBJ2-1	NA	TRBD2	TRBV11-3	CASSANLAGATNEQFF	TGTGCCAGCAGCGCAAATCTAGCGGGGGCGACCAATGAGCAGTTCTTC
TRBJ2-7	NA	NA	TRBV27	CASSLGRSSYEQYF	TGTGCCAGCAGTTTAGGGCGGTCTTCCTACGAGCAGTACTTC
TRBJ2-1	NA	NA	TRBV10-3	CAISGGSSSYNEQFF	TGTGCCATCAGTGGGGGCAGTAGCTCCTACAATGAGCAGTTCTTC
TRBJ2-5	few	NA	TRBV29-1	CSEGTLGETQYF	TGCAGCGAAGGGACCCTGGGAGAGACCCAGTACTTC
TRBJ2-1	NA	NA	TRBV5-4	CASSLWRGPSNEQFF	TGTGCCAGCAGCTTGTGGCGGGGGCCGTCCAATGAGCAGTTCTTC
TRBJ2-3	NA	NA	TRBV14	CASSQGIYSTDTQYF	TGTGCCAGCAGCCAAGGAATCTATAGCACAGATACGCAGTATTTT
TRBJ2-3	NA	NA	TRBV7-9	CASSLGLTKDTQYF	TGTGCCAGCAGCTTGGGACTGACCAAAGATACGCAGTATTTT
TRBJ2-1	NA	NA	TRBV9	CASSAPPGNNEQFF	TGTGCCAGCAGCGCCCCCCCGGGAAACAATGAGCAGTTCTTC
TRBJ1-1	NA	NA	TRBV4-2	CASSQDRSGLNTEAFF	TGTGCCAGCAGCCAAGATCGGAGTGGCTTGAACACTGAAGCTTTCTTT
TRBJ1-1	NA	NA	TRBV5-1	CASSLRGRTEAFF	TGCGCCAGCAGCTTGAGGGGGAGGACTGAAGCTTTCTTT
TRBJ1-1	NA	NA	TRBV27	CASSDYGMNTEAFF	TGTGCCAGCAGTGATTACGGGATGAACACTGAAGCTTTCTTT
TRBJ1-2	NA	TRBD1	TRBV29-1	CSVGAGGDLMGYTF	TGCAGCGTTGGGGCAGGGGGTGACCTTATGGGCTACACCTTC
TRBJ1-2	NA	NA	TRBV6-6	CASSQPGNYGYTF	TGTGCCAGCAGTCAGCCAGGGAACTATGGCTACACCTTC
TRBJ2-1	NA	TRBD2	TRBV5-1	CASRRPSGTSAGTARLYNEQFF	TGCGCCAGCAGGCGACCTTCCGGGACTAGCGCTGGAACCGCAAGACTTTACAATGAGCAGTTCTTC
TRBJ1-1	NA	TRBD1	TRBV5-5	CASSLATGRAEAFF	TGTGCCAGCAGCTTAGCGACAGGGCGTGCGGAAGCTTTCTTT
TRBJ2-1	NA	NA	TRBV7-9	CASSQTGPPSYNEQFF	TGTGCCAGCAGCCAGACAGGTCCCCCTTCCTACAATGAGCAGTTCTTC
TRBJ2-7	medium-sized	NA	TRBV4-2	CASSQDLAGSSYEQYF	TGTGCCAGCAGCCAAGATCTAGCAGGGTCCTCCTACGAGCAGTACTTC
TRBJ1-4	NA	TRBD1	TRBV7-2	CASSYDRAYRGNEKLFF	TGTGCCAGCAGCTACGACAGGGCCTACCGGGGTAATGAAAAACTGTTTTTT
TRBJ1-3	NA	NA	TRBV28	CASSFGFSGNTIYF	TGTGCCAGCAGTTTCGGCTTCTCTGGAAACACCATATATTTT
TRBJ2-5	NA	TRBD2	TRBV2	CASSGGLAGGLETQYF	TGTGCCAGCAGTGGGGGACTAGCGGGGGGACTGGAGACCCAGTACTTC
TRBJ1-1	NA	NA	TRBV10-3	CAISVGKVGPTEAFF	TGTGCCATCAGTGTAGGGAAGGTAGGGCCCACTGAAGCTTTCTTT
TRBJ1-5	NA	NA	TRBV5-5	CASSLGIWDSQGHQPQHF	TGTGCCAGCAGCTTAGGTATTTGGGATTCACAGGGCCATCAGCCCCAGCATTTT
TRBJ2-7	NA	NA	TRBV5-1	CASSVGGTYEQYF	TGCGCCAGCAGCGTGGGGGGTACCTACGAGCAGTACTTC
TRBJ2-2	NA	NA	TRBV4-1	CASSQLPDTGELFF	TGCGCCAGCAGCCAACTTCCGGACACCGGGGAGCTGTTTTTT
TRBJ2-2	NA	NA	TRBV19	CASLLAGELFF	TGTGCCAGTTTGTTAGCCGGGGAGCTGTTTTTT
TRBJ2-2	NA	NA	TRBV6-5	CASSYGPDTGELFF	TGTGCCAGCAGTTACGGACCAGACACCGGGGAGCTGTTTTTT
TRBJ1-1	NA	NA	TRBV7-9	CASSFFRDTEAFF	TGTGCCAGCAGCTTCTTCAGGGACACTGAAGCTTTCTTT
TRBJ1-2	once	NA	TRBV30	CAWTAQGIYGYTF	TGTGCCTGGACCGCACAAGGGATCTATGGCTACACCTTC
TRBJ2-1	NA	NA	TRBV7-9	CASSGVEFIGQFF	TGTGCCAGCAGCGGCGTGGAGTTCATCGGGCAGTTCTTC